One sample yielded the 20 T cell receptor beta chains listed below, sequenced in a study of OX40 agonist ivuxolimab in advanced cancers. Profiled with immunoSEQ multiplex PCR; TCRdb holds only in-frame clones, not every one. The sample lists under 85,000 clones, around 87% occurring once. This material consisted of CD4+ or CD8+ T cells sorted from blood, taken in a trial of the OX40 agonist ivuxolimab. Receptors were obtained from an adult with an advanced solid tumor such as melanoma, head and neck, liver or kidney cancer.

CDR3 in amino acids: CASSLRSAGSTEAFF. The CDR3 nucleotides are TGTGCCAGCAGCTTGAGGTCGGCAGGGAGCACTGAAGCTTTCTTT. The V call is TRBV11-1, the J call TRBJ1-1; possibly TRBD1 for D (5 bases). CDR3 length: 15 amino acids. Deletions cut 3 bases from V and 4 bases from J, with 15 bases between. CDR1 and CDR2 (germline): SGHAT, FQDESV (reference sequence).

The chain is built from TRBV7-9 and TRBJ2-1; no definite D call. CDR1 SEHNR and CDR2 FQNEAQ come from the germline V gene (reference sequence). CDR3 length: 14 residues. The germline V and J ends were trimmed by 0 bases and 6 bases, with 9 bases remaining between them. The CDR3 bases are TGTGCCAGCAGCTTAGCATCCTACTCCAATGAGCAGTTCTTC. It codes for CASSLASYSNEQFF.

The rearrangement joins TRBV4-1 to TRBJ2-7, with D possibly matching TRBD1 (6 bases). In germline, CDR1 is MGHRA, CDR2 YSYEKL. This CDR3 region has 16 residues. The ends were cut back, 1 base at V and 2 bases at J, with 15 bases in the middle. CDR3 in DNA: TGCGCCAGCAGCCAAGGTCCTCCAGGGGTGCCCTACGAGCAGTACTTC. It codes for CASSQGPPGVPYEQYF.

The chain recombines TRBV9 with TRBJ2-3, with 8 nucleotides matching TRBD2. CDR3 size: 16 residues. CDR1 is SGDLS and CDR2 is YYNGEE in the germline V gene. V trimming: 4 bases; J trimming: 1 base; junction bases outside the gene matches: 8. DNA for the CDR3: TGTGCCAGCAGCACCTTAGCGGGACGGGGCACAGATACGCAGTATTTT. Translating gives CASSTLAGRGTDTQYF.

This sequence joins TRBV7-8 and TRBJ2-1, with D maybe TRBD1 (5 bases). CDR1 SGHVS and CDR2 FQNEAQ come from the germline V gene. V dropped 1 base and J dropped 5 bases, with 9 bases sitting between them. The CDR3 loop spans 14 amino acids. CDR3 DNA: TGTGCCAGCAGCTTAGGGGGCTCGGACAATGAGCAGTTCTTC. Protein product: CASSLGGSDNEQFF.

This rearrangement joins TRBV18 to TRBJ2-7; D remains ambiguous. Trimming left V 0 bases short and J 3 bases short, with 6 bases between. The CDR3 has 13 amino acids. Germline V lookup: CDR1 KGHSH, CDR2 LQKENI. This CDR3 is CASSPPLDYEQYF. The CDR3 DNA reads as TGTGCCAGCTCACCACCGCTAGACTACGAGCAGTACTTC.

A remark on this clone: Mismatch with germline at one junction end may stem from a read error. V gene TRBV28 combines with J gene TRBJ2-7, with D uncertain. Germline V gene lookup returns CDR1 MDHEN and CDR2 SYDVKM. There are 12 residues in the CDR3. Here the CDR3 DNA reads TGTGCCAGCAGTTTATCACCGGCGGCCCAGGACTTC. Encoded protein: CASSLSPAAQDF.

V and J are TRBV9 and TRBJ2-7, with D maybe TRBD2 (5 bases). The CDR3 is made up of 17 amino acids. V lost 1 base, J lost 0 bases, and 17 bases lay in between. CDR1 is SGDLS and CDR2 is YYNGEE in the germline V gene. CDR3 loop: CASSVRAGAGPSYEQYF. The CDR3 coding sequence is TGTGCCAGCAGCGTAAGGGCAGGCGCGGGTCCCTCCTACGAGCAGTACTTC.

CDR3 amino acids: CASRGTSGRTGELFF. The CDR3 DNA sequence: TGTGCCAGTAGAGGGACTAGCGGGAGAACCGGGGAGCTGTTTTTT. The rearrangement joins TRBV19 to TRBJ2-2; 14 bases fit TRBD2. J was trimmed by 5 bases and V by 6 bases; bases with no gene match: 2. The germline V gene has CDR1 LNHDA and CDR2 SQIVND (reference sequence). This CDR3 has 15 amino acids.

The chain has TRBV6-1 and TRBJ1-2, with 9 bases lining up with TRBD1. The length of the CDR3 is 14 residues. The V gene end was trimmed by 8 bases and the J gene end by 8 bases; junction bases not matched to a gene: 12. Germline CDR1 MNHNS, CDR2 SASEGT. The CDR3, as DNA: TGTGCCAGCTGCTGGACAGGGGCGCCTGACGGCTACACCTTC. This codes for CASCWTGAPDGYTF.

The gene calls are TRBV6-6 and TRBJ1-5; D not certain. The CDR3 runs to 13 residues. With 5 bases removed from V and 3 bases from J, the gap between germline ends came to 8 bases. CDR1 is MNHNY, CDR2 SVGAGI, per germline (reference sequence). CDR3 amino acids: CASSTQNNQPQHF. As DNA, the CDR3 is TGTGCCAGCAGTACCCAGAACAATCAGCCCCAGCATTTT.

V is TRBV12-5 and J is TRBJ2-4; no reliable D call. Germline assignment: CDR1 LGHNT and CDR2 FRNRAP. This CDR3 has 14 residues. Trimming removed 1 base from V and 0 bases from J, with 4 bases in between. The chain's CDR3 is CASGLGLAKNIQYF. The CDR3 region has the DNA TGTGCTAGTGGTTTGGGTCTAGCCAAAAACATTCAGTACTTC.

This rearrangement joins TRBV7-3 to TRBJ2-1; maybe TRBD1 (6 bases). Between the trimmed V and J ends, which lost 5 bases and 8 bases, there was a span of 16 bases. Germline V gives CDR1 SGHTA, CDR2 FQGTGA. The CDR3 is made up of 14 amino acids. In nucleotides, the CDR3 is TGTGCCAGCAGCCCCGAACAGGGAATCCATGAGCAGTTCTTC. This sequence encodes CASSPEQGIHEQFF.

The rearrangement uses TRBV19 and TRBJ2-6; the D gene could be TRBD1 or TRBD2 (5 bases each). Germline V gene sequence: CDR1 LNHDA, CDR2 SQIVND (reference sequence). V lost 3 bases, J lost 3 bases, and 12 bases lay in between. This CDR3 region has 16 residues. CDR3 nucleotides: TGTGCCAGTAGTATCAGTCGGGGCCGTGGGGCCAACGTCCTGACTTTC. Translated: CASSISRGRGANVLTF.

The J gene is TRBJ1-1, the V gene TRBV6-5; 9 bases agree with TRBD1. CDR1 and CDR2 from the germline V gene are MNHEY and SVGAGI. The CDR3 covers 15 residues. After removal of 5 bases from V and 0 bases from J, the junction contained 4 bases not matched to a gene. The DNA of the CDR3 is TGTGCCAGCAGTAGGGGACAGGGAATGAACACTGAAGCTTTCTTT. It codes for CASSRGQGMNTEAFF.

V is TRBV5-5 and J is TRBJ1-5, with D uncertain. This CDR3 spans 15 amino acids. The ends were cut back, 0 bases at V and 4 bases at J, with 11 bases in the middle. Per the germline V gene, CDR1 is SGHKS and CDR2 is YYEKEE (reference sequence). CDR3: CASSLAIQLNQPQHF. Here the CDR3 DNA reads TGTGCCAGCAGCTTGGCCATCCAGTTAAATCAGCCCCAGCATTTT.

This sequence joins TRBV19 and TRBJ2-1, with TRBD2 matching 13 bases. Per germline, CDR1 LNHDA and CDR2 SQIVND (reference sequence). The CDR3 consists of 16 residues. J was trimmed by 5 bases and V by 5 bases; bases with no gene match: 6. The CDR3 coding sequence is TGTGCCAGTAGTCCCACTAGCGGGAGGGCCAACAATGAGCAGTTCTTC. Protein sequence: CASSPTSGRANNEQFF.

This chain links TRBV7-5 with TRBJ2-5; the D call of TRBD2 is as the table states it, not checked on the DNA. TRBV7-5 is designated a pseudogene. The CDR3 length is 14 residues. The CDR3 region is CASSRTRSGETQYF. The CDR3 DNA follows: TGTGCCAGCAGCCGTACTAGGTCTGGAGAGACCCAGTACTTC.

V gene TRBV4-1 combines with J gene TRBJ1-2; possibly TRBD1 for D (6 bases). V lost 1 base and J 1 base, leaving 13 bases between the germline ends. Germline CDR1 MGHRA, CDR2 YSYEKL. CDR3 length: 16 amino acids. CDR3 loop: CASSQATGTLNYGYTF. In nucleotides, the CDR3 is TGCGCCAGCAGCCAAGCAACAGGGACCCTTAACTATGGCTACACCTTC.

The chain uses TRBV7-2 and TRBJ2-5, with D possibly TRBD2 on 7 matching bases. Germline CDR1 and CDR2: SGHTA and FQGNSA. CDR3 length: 15 amino acids. V lost 1 base and J 5 bases, leaving 14 bases between the germline ends. CDR3: CASSLGGGALETQYF. DNA for the CDR3: TGTGCCAGCAGCTTAGGAGGGGGGGCTTTGGAGACCCAGTACTTC.